These T cell receptor beta chains were read from a single sample in a study of preoperative IRX-2 immunotherapy in early breast cancer. TCRdb's copy holds only in-frame clones and misses some; the assay was immunoSEQ multiplex PCR. The table has around 29,000 clones, 82% seen once; the top ten hold 3% to 3.5%. This specimen was collected from a patient treated with IRX-2 immunotherapy. Every receptor here comes from a human donor with breast cancer. The conserved cysteine and the conserved F or W are not part of the CDR3 here. A D gene is named only where the DNA matches it firmly.

j_call,d_call,v_call,cdr3_aa
TRBJ1-4,NA,TRBV6-8,AIAPGQREKLF
TRBJ1-1,NA,TRBV11-3,ASSHRGEGDTEAF
TRBJ1-2,NA,TRBV29-1,SVEGWSLEANYGYT
TRBJ1-4,NA,TRBV11-3,ASSLDATNEKLF
TRBJ1-5,NA,TRBV6-4,ASSYRGPQH
TRBJ2-2,NA,TRBV6-7,ANRTSTGELF
TRBJ2-5,TRBD1,TRBV6-8,ASSRQGDWETQY
TRBJ1-3,NA,TRBV11-3,ASSFQGGGNTIY
TRBJ1-6,NA,TRBV11-3,ASSFRPWGYNSPLH
TRBJ1-2,NA,TRBV6-8,ASGTLGRVGYGYT
TRBJ2-6,NA,TRBV23-1,ASSLINRAGANVLT
TRBJ2-7,TRBD1,TRBV4-1,ASSQGIGQGEQY
TRBJ2-5,NA,TRBV7-6,ASSFRTTRETQY
TRBJ2-4,TRBD1,TRBV11-3,ASSFGTGVLVDIQY
TRBJ2-3,TRBD2,TRBV14,ASSQRGARLATTDTQY
TRBJ2-7,TRBD2,TRBV5-1,ASSLASGLAGGYEQY
TRBJ2-5,NA,TRBV28,ASRDLGETQY
TRBJ1-5,NA,TRBV19,ASSKSGYTQH
TRBJ1-2,NA,TRBV5-1,ASSLVAVGYGYT
TRBJ2-3,TRBD2,TRBV11-3,ASSPPSGGTDTQY
TRBJ1-6,TRBD1,TRBV11-3,ASSARQGRSPLH
TRBJ2-1,NA,TRBV6-8,ASSYPGTPKGKYNEQF
TRBJ2-3,NA,TRBV19,ASSILGGAGTDTQY
TRBJ2-2,NA,TRBV19,ASSIVVGTGELF